This T cell receptor beta chain was recorded in a study of CD8 T cells in Susac syndrome. The CDR3 is 15 residues long. CDR1 is SEHNR and CDR2 is FQNEAQ in the germline V gene (reference sequence). Trimming left V 5 bases short and J 2 bases short, with 15 bases between. Roughly 0.5 to 1 ug RNA was reverse transcribed with random hexamers. TCRdb used MiXCR to reprocess the immunoSEQ multiplex PCR reads, holding one entry per CDR3 protein. The sample has under 250,000 distinct CDR3 sequences; 94% are singletons. The sequence was obtained from a human donor with Susac syndrome. The V gene is TRBV7-9, the J gene TRBJ1-2; no clear D gene. Sequencing was done on a sample of CD4+ T cells from PBMCs. The CDR3 coding sequence is TGTGCCAGCAGCCAAGCGGGGAGGGAGAACTATGGCTACACCTTC. Translation gives CASSQAGRENYGYTF.